Listed below are T cell receptor beta chains from one sample, sequenced in a study of vaccination and CD4 T cells after COVID-19. No antigen has been identified for these receptors. TCRdb itself ran the PCR reads through MiXCR, one entry per CDR3 protein. There are about 22,000 distinct CDR3 sequences in the sample; about 35% occur only once, and around 8.4% lies in the top ten. The starting material was CD4+ T cells from blood, cultured in vitro, obtained about 7 months after SARS-CoV-2 vaccination. The receptors here all came from a human donor who had recovered from COVID-19. Both conserved end residues are part of each CDR3. The order of the fields is D gene, J gene, V gene, clone size, CDR3 protein, CDR3 DNA. A D gene is named only where the DNA matches it firmly. Part of the rows lack a size; the others show once, few, many or a class for expanded clones.

d_gene: NA; j_gene: TRBJ2-5; v_gene: TRBV7-2; abundance: medium-sized; CDR3aa: CASSLDGLASETQYF; CDR3nt: TGTGCCAGCAGCTTAGATGGGCTAGCGAGCGAGACCCAGTACTTC
d_gene: TRBD2; j_gene: TRBJ2-1; v_gene: TRBV7-3; abundance: few; CDR3aa: CASSPGRGGSYNEQFF; CDR3nt: TGTGCCAGCAGCCCAGGGCGCGGGGGCTCCTACAATGAGCAGTTCTTC
d_gene: TRBD2; j_gene: TRBJ2-7; v_gene: TRBV27; abundance: medium-sized; CDR3aa: CASSLLAGYEQYF; CDR3nt: TGTGCCAGCAGTTTACTAGCGGGCTACGAGCAGTACTTC
d_gene: NA; j_gene: TRBJ1-5; v_gene: TRBV28; abundance: NA; CDR3aa: CASSFIKGGNQPQHF; CDR3nt: TGTGCCAGCAGTTTCATTAAGGGGGGAAATCAGCCCCAGCATTTT
d_gene: NA; j_gene: TRBJ2-3; v_gene: TRBV6-5; abundance: NA; CDR3aa: CASSYGGSLTGRTDTQYF; CDR3nt: TGTGCCAGCAGTTATGGGGGGTCATTGACAGGGAGGACAGATACGCAGTATTTT
d_gene: TRBD1; j_gene: TRBJ1-5; v_gene: TRBV20-1; abundance: NA; CDR3aa: CSASSPRTGPLGNQPQHF; CDR3nt: TGCAGTGCTAGTTCTCCAAGGACAGGGCCCTTAGGGAATCAGCCCCAGCATTTT
d_gene: NA; j_gene: TRBJ1-1; v_gene: TRBV28; abundance: NA; CDR3aa: CASSPAPWTEAFF; CDR3nt: TGTGCCAGCAGTCCGGCTCCTTGGACTGAAGCTTTCTTT
d_gene: TRBD1; j_gene: TRBJ2-1; v_gene: TRBV6-2/TRBV6-3; abundance: NA; CDR3aa: CASSSRDRGRDEQFF; CDR3nt: TGTGCCAGCAGCTCCCGGGACAGGGGGCGGGATGAGCAGTTCTTC
d_gene: NA; j_gene: TRBJ2-1; v_gene: TRBV7-9; abundance: NA; CDR3aa: CASSFRGVYNEQFF; CDR3nt: TGTGCCAGCAGCTTTAGAGGGGTCTACAATGAGCAGTTCTTC
d_gene: NA; j_gene: TRBJ1-1; v_gene: TRBV28; abundance: NA; CDR3aa: CASIDSGNTEAFF; CDR3nt: TGTGCCAGCATCGATAGTGGGAACACTGAAGCTTTCTTT
d_gene: TRBD2; j_gene: TRBJ2-7; v_gene: TRBV7-2; abundance: NA; CDR3aa: CASRPRLAGRYEQYF; CDR3nt: TGTGCCAGCAGACCCCGGCTAGCGGGGAGGTACGAGCAGTACTTC
d_gene: TRBD1; j_gene: TRBJ2-7; v_gene: TRBV20-1; abundance: few; CDR3aa: CSANRGSSYEQYF; CDR3nt: TGCAGTGCCAACAGGGGTAGCTCCTACGAGCAGTACTTC
d_gene: NA; j_gene: TRBJ1-2; v_gene: TRBV19; abundance: NA; CDR3aa: CASSISMRYGYTF; CDR3nt: TGTGCCAGTAGTATCTCCATGCGATATGGCTACACCTTC
d_gene: NA; j_gene: TRBJ2-5; v_gene: TRBV7-9; abundance: few; CDR3aa: CASSFSTAETQYF; CDR3nt: TGTGCCAGCAGCTTCTCGACAGCAGAGACCCAGTACTTC
d_gene: TRBD2; j_gene: TRBJ2-3; v_gene: TRBV20-1; abundance: once; CDR3aa: CSARLAGVQDTQYF; CDR3nt: TGCAGTGCTCGACTAGCGGGAGTCCAAGATACGCAGTATTTT
d_gene: NA; j_gene: TRBJ1-2; v_gene: TRBV19; abundance: NA; CDR3aa: CASREGLNYGYTF; CDR3nt: TGTGCCAGTAGAGAAGGGCTTAACTATGGCTACACCTTC
d_gene: NA; j_gene: TRBJ1-1; v_gene: TRBV7-2; abundance: few; CDR3aa: CASRQQGYMNTEAFF; CDR3nt: TGTGCCAGCAGACAACAGGGATACATGAACACTGAAGCTTTCTTT
d_gene: TRBD1; j_gene: TRBJ2-5; v_gene: TRBV19; abundance: NA; CDR3aa: CASSTHGGQQETQYF; CDR3nt: TGTGCCAGTAGTACACATGGGGGACAGCAAGAGACCCAGTACTTC
d_gene: NA; j_gene: TRBJ2-7; v_gene: TRBV18; abundance: NA; CDR3aa: CASSPRRGDEQYF; CDR3nt: TGTGCCAGCTCACCACGGAGGGGGGACGAGCAGTACTTC
d_gene: TRBD2; j_gene: TRBJ2-7; v_gene: TRBV20-1; abundance: few; CDR3aa: CSAKDWGNSGRAYEQYF; CDR3nt: TGCAGTGCTAAAGACTGGGGGAATAGCGGGAGGGCCTACGAGCAGTACTTC
d_gene: NA; j_gene: TRBJ2-5; v_gene: TRBV7-9; abundance: NA; CDR3aa: CASSFGGGETQYF; CDR3nt: TGTGCCAGCAGCTTTGGGGGAGGAGAGACCCAGTACTTC
d_gene: NA; j_gene: TRBJ1-2; v_gene: TRBV20-1; abundance: few; CDR3aa: CSARETGISDYGYTF; CDR3nt: TGCAGTGCTAGAGAAACAGGGATAAGCGACTATGGCTACACCTTC
d_gene: TRBD1; j_gene: TRBJ1-6; v_gene: TRBV19; abundance: NA; CDR3aa: CASSVTGGSGSPLHF; CDR3nt: TGTGCCAGTAGTGTAACAGGGGGCTCCGGGTCACCCCTCCACTTT
d_gene: TRBD1; j_gene: TRBJ2-7; v_gene: TRBV5-4; abundance: NA; CDR3aa: CASSQMGRGQGEQYF; CDR3nt: TGTGCCAGCAGCCAGATGGGCAGGGGGCAAGGCGAGCAGTACTTC
d_gene: NA; j_gene: TRBJ1-2; v_gene: TRBV20-1; abundance: few; CDR3aa: CSARPGGHGYTF; CDR3nt: TGCAGTGCTAGGCCCGGGGGCCATGGCTACACCTTC
d_gene: NA; j_gene: TRBJ2-3; v_gene: TRBV20-1; abundance: NA; CDR3aa: CSARDPDTDTQYF; CDR3nt: TGCAGTGCTAGAGATCCTGACACAGATACGCAGTATTTT
d_gene: TRBD2; j_gene: TRBJ2-5; v_gene: TRBV10-3; abundance: few; CDR3aa: CATYSGSSQETQYF; CDR3nt: TGTGCCACATATAGCGGGTCCTCCCAAGAGACCCAGTACTTC
d_gene: NA; j_gene: TRBJ1-2; v_gene: TRBV28; abundance: NA; CDR3aa: CASSLEVSFYGYTF; CDR3nt: TGTGCCAGCAGTTTAGAGGTCAGCTTCTATGGCTACACCTTC
d_gene: TRBD1; j_gene: TRBJ1-1; v_gene: TRBV6-5; abundance: NA; CDR3aa: CASSYPGQGNTEAFF; CDR3nt: TGTGCCAGCAGTTACCCGGGACAGGGGAACACTGAAGCTTTCTTT
d_gene: NA; j_gene: TRBJ2-3; v_gene: TRBV2; abundance: NA; CDR3aa: CASSEEDTQYF; CDR3nt: TGTGCCAGCAGTGAAGAGGATACGCAGTATTTT
d_gene: NA; j_gene: TRBJ1-2; v_gene: TRBV29-1; abundance: few; CDR3aa: CSVEGFHGYTF; CDR3nt: TGCAGCGTTGAGGGGTTCCATGGCTACACCTTC
d_gene: NA; j_gene: TRBJ1-1; v_gene: TRBV7-9; abundance: NA; CDR3aa: CASSRTSVKNTEAFF; CDR3nt: TGTGCCAGCAGCCGGACAAGCGTAAAGAACACTGAAGCTTTCTTT
d_gene: TRBD2; j_gene: TRBJ2-3; v_gene: TRBV20-1; abundance: NA; CDR3aa: CSARDPSGRVTDTQYF; CDR3nt: TGCAGTGCTAGAGATCCCAGCGGGAGAGTCACAGATACGCAGTATTTT
d_gene: NA; j_gene: TRBJ2-5; v_gene: TRBV7-3; abundance: NA; CDR3aa: CASSLIGGWGFETQYF; CDR3nt: TGTGCCAGCAGCTTAATAGGGGGGTGGGGATTTGAGACCCAGTACTTC
d_gene: TRBD2; j_gene: TRBJ2-7; v_gene: TRBV20-1; abundance: NA; CDR3aa: CSAIGLAGRSYEQYF; CDR3nt: TGCAGTGCTATCGGGCTAGCGGGACGCTCCTACGAGCAGTACTTC
d_gene: TRBD1; j_gene: TRBJ2-7; v_gene: TRBV7-8; abundance: few; CDR3aa: CASSSQRGVYRGHFYEQYF; CDR3nt: TGTGCCAGCAGCTCCCAACGTGGTGTCTACAGGGGGCATTTCTACGAGCAGTACTTC
d_gene: TRBD2; j_gene: TRBJ2-1; v_gene: TRBV7-9; abundance: few; CDR3aa: CASSLVAPLRSGGDNEQFF; CDR3nt: TGTGCCAGCAGCTTAGTAGCTCCCCTTCGGAGCGGGGGGGACAATGAGCAGTTCTTC